The rows below give T cell receptor beta chains drawn from one sample of a study of shared clonotypes between healthy human individuals. Clones were read by immunoSEQ multiplex PCR, and TCRdb kept only the in-frame ones, dropping some. The profile shows more than 1 million clones, about 84% of them singletons. The sequenced sample consisted of memory CD4+ T cells from PBMCs. These receptors were collected from a man aged 18 to 30 in good health. Some clones in this sample may be carry-over from other donors' samples. CDR3s include the opening cysteine and the closing phenylalanine or tryptophan. The D gene is left open where the match is weak. Size values are once, few and many counts, or a class for expanded clones, and some rows have none.

V gene,clone size,J gene,D gene,CDR3 DNA,CDR3 protein
TRBV5-1,-,TRBJ2-7,TRBD1,TGCGCCAGCAGCTCATATGACAGGGGGATCTACGAGCAGTACTTC,CASSSYDRGIYEQYF
TRBV6-5,-,TRBJ1-1,-,TGTGCCAGCAGTTACTCCCCCCTGAACACTGAAGCTTTCTTT,CASSYSPLNTEAFF
TRBV5-1,-,TRBJ2-7,-,TGCGCCAGCAGCTTGGCAGGGTTAACCTACGAGCAGTACTTC,CASSLAGLTYEQYF
TRBV2,-,TRBJ2-1,-,TGTGCCAGCAGTGAAGGAGGGACGAATGAGCAGTTCTTC,CASSEGGTNEQFF
TRBV5-4,-,TRBJ1-1,-,TGTGCCAGCAGCTCCCCTGGCGGGGGGCGGGGGATAGGCACTGAAGCTTTCTTT,CASSSPGGGRGIGTEAFF
TRBV19,many,TRBJ2-7,TRBD1,TGTGCCAGTAGTATAGTACAGGGGAGCTCCTACGAGCAGTACTTC,CASSIVQGSSYEQYF
TRBV6-6,once,TRBJ2-5,-,TGTGCCAGCAGTTACCAGGACCGACCCTCCCAAGAGACCCAGTACTTC,CASSYQDRPSQETQYF
TRBV14,many,TRBJ2-5,-,TGTGCCAGCAGCCAAGAACCCAGTAATGCCTTACAAGAGACCCAGTACTTC,CASSQEPSNALQETQYF
TRBV9,-,TRBJ2-2,-,TGTGCCAGCAGCGTAGTAGGACAAAGGGGCACCGGGGAGCTGTTTTTT,CASSVVGQRGTGELFF
TRBV5-4,-,TRBJ1-5,TRBD1,TGTGCCAGCAGCTTGGGCGGGGGGACAGGGGGACATCAGCCCCAGCATTTT,CASSLGGGTGGHQPQHF
TRBV5-1,-,TRBJ1-5,-,TGCGCCAGCAGCTTGGGGGGGTGGAATCAGCCCCAGCATTTT,CASSLGGWNQPQHF
TRBV15,-,TRBJ2-7,-,TGTGCCACCAGCAGATATAGGGGCAGGGGAGCCTACGAGCAGTACTTC,CATSRYRGRGAYEQYF
TRBV13,-,TRBJ1-1,TRBD1,TGTGCCAGCAGCTGGAGACAGGGGGCCACTGAAGCTTTCTTT,CASSWRQGATEAFF
TRBV7-2,-,TRBJ1-2,-,TGTGCCAGCAGCTTAGTGTTCGGGGGTCGGGGTAACTATGGCTACACCTTC,CASSLVFGGRGNYGYTF
TRBV11-2,-,TRBJ1-1,-,TGTGCCAGCAGGCCCCTAAACACTGAAGCTTTCTTT,CASRPLNTEAFF
TRBV7-2,-,TRBJ2-1,TRBD2,TGTGCCAGCAGCAAAGGGAGGGCCGGGAATGAGCAGTTCTTC,CASSKGRAGNEQFF
TRBV7-9,-,TRBJ2-4,TRBD1,TGTGCCAGCAGCTACGAGGCAGGGGGTTGGAACATTCAGTACTTC,CASSYEAGGWNIQYF
TRBV5-1,-,TRBJ2-7,TRBD2,TGCGCCAGCAGCCGGAGCGGGGATAGCAACGAGCAGTACTTC,CASSRSGDSNEQYF
TRBV15,once,TRBJ1-2,TRBD1,TGTGCCACCAGCCGGACAGGGGTTTATGGCTACACCTTC,CATSRTGVYGYTF
TRBV9,-,TRBJ2-7,-,TGTGCCAGCAGCGTAGCCCCCTCTAAAGGGACAATGTACGAGCAGTACTTC,CASSVAPSKGTMYEQYF
TRBV28,-,TRBJ2-5,-,TGTGCCAGCAGTTGGGCAGACAAAGAGACCCAGTACTTC,CASSWADKETQYF
TRBV7-2,many,TRBJ2-4,TRBD1,TGTGCCAGCAGCTTAATGACAGGGCCGGCCAAAAACATTCAGTACTTC,CASSLMTGPAKNIQYF
TRBV29-1,-,TRBJ1-1,-,TGCAGCGTGTATAGGGGGGTCACTGAAGCTTTCTTT,CSVYRGVTEAFF
TRBV10-2,-,TRBJ2-1,TRBD2,TGCGCCAGCAGGGGACTAGCGGGATTCGAAGGGCAGTTCTTC,CASRGLAGFEGQFF
TRBV14,-,TRBJ1-3,-,TGTGCCAGCAGCCAAGCTCACGGGGTTGGAAACACCATATATTTT,CASSQAHGVGNTIYF
TRBV28,-,TRBJ2-3,TRBD2,TGTGCCAGCAGTTCTAGCGGTCGCACAGATACGCAGTATTTT,CASSSSGRTDTQYF
TRBV7-3,-,TRBJ2-7,-,TGTGCGGGGGGCAGGCATTTCCCCCGTTTGAGGTACGAGCAGTACTTC,CAGGRHFPRLRYEQYF
TRBV19,-,TRBJ1-2,TRBD1,TGTGCCAGTAGTACCGGGACAGTTGGCTACACCTTC,CASSTGTVGYTF
TRBV18,-,TRBJ2-5,-,TGTGCCAGCTCACTGGAAGAGACCCAGTACTTC,CASSLEETQYF
TRBV30,once,TRBJ2-2,TRBD2,TGTGCCTGGACTAGCGGGAGTGGAACCGGGGAGCTGTTTTTT,CAWTSGSGTGELFF
TRBV2,-,TRBJ2-1,TRBD2,TGTGCCATCTCAATCCCGGGACTAGCGGGAGGGGAGCAGTTCTTC,CAISIPGLAGGEQFF
TRBV5-6,-,TRBJ2-6,-,TGTGCCAGCAGCTTGGGGAGGTCTGGGGCCAACGTCCTGACTTTC,CASSLGRSGANVLTF
TRBV29-1,-,TRBJ2-1,TRBD1,TGCAGCGCCGAGGACAGGGGGCGAGGTGAGCAGTTCTTC,CSAEDRGRGEQFF
TRBV28,-,TRBJ2-7,-,TGTGCCAGCAGTTTATCCACAACGGGGAGTTTGAACTTC,CASSLSTTGSLNF
TRBV7-3,-,TRBJ2-7,TRBD2,TGTGCCAGCAGCGACGTCGGGGGGTCCGCCGAGCAGTACTTC,CASSDVGGSAEQYF
TRBV7-9,-,TRBJ2-5,TRBD2,TGTGCCAGCAGCTCGGGGACTAGCGGGAACTCGGAGACCCAGTACTTC,CASSSGTSGNSETQYF
TRBV30,-,TRBJ2-7,-,TGTGCCTGGAGTGTAATCCACGAGCAGTACTTC,CAWSVIHEQYF
TRBV2,-,TRBJ1-2,-,TGTGCCAGCAGGGGGACGCTGGCTGGCTACACCTTC,CASRGTLAGYTF
TRBV4-1,-,TRBJ2-1,-,TGCGCCAGCAGCCAACTCTCCCCCTACAATGAGCAGTTCTTC,CASSQLSPYNEQFF
TRBV5-1,-,TRBJ2-3,TRBD1,TGCGCCAGCAGCCCCCGACAGGGATCTAGCACAGATACGCAGTATTTT,CASSPRQGSSTDTQYF
TRBV4-3,few,TRBJ1-6,-,TGCGCCAGCAGCCAAGATAACCAGGATAATTCACCCCTCCACTTT,CASSQDNQDNSPLHF
TRBV7-3,-,TRBJ2-7,-,TGTGCCAGCAGCTTACAGACAGGCGACGAGCAGTACTTC,CASSLQTGDEQYF
TRBV5-1,-,TRBJ2-7,TRBD2,TGCGCCAGCAGCTTAGGCGGGGGTAGCTCCTACGAGCAGTACTTC,CASSLGGGSSYEQYF
TRBV7-2,once,TRBJ1-1,-,TGTGCCAGCAGCCATGGATGGCGGATGAACACTGAAGCTTTCTTT,CASSHGWRMNTEAFF
TRBV5-6,-,TRBJ2-1,-,TGTGCCAGCAGCTCTGGGCCCTACAATGAGCAGTTCTTC,CASSSGPYNEQFF
TRBV28,once,TRBJ2-7,-,TGTGCCAGCAGTCCGGCCCGCAGGGGCCCCTACGAGCAGTACTTC,CASSPARRGPYEQYF
TRBV5-6,-,TRBJ2-7,-,TGTGCCAGCAGCTTTGGGGCCTCCTACGAGCAGTACTTC,CASSFGASYEQYF
TRBV5-1,-,TRBJ2-7,-,TGCGCCAGCAGCTTGGCGGGTATGGGTTCCTCGGAGTACTTC,CASSLAGMGSSEYF
TRBV19,once,TRBJ1-5,-,TGTGCCAGTAGCCCGGGACTCCGGGAAGTAGCCCAGCATTTT,CASSPGLREVAQHF